Listed below are T cell receptor beta chains from one sample, sequenced in a study of blood T cell repertoires in COVID-19. Using immunoSEQ multiplex PCR, the repertoire was profiled, and TCRdb retains in-frame clones only, with some absent. The sample lists about 400,000 clones, about 87% occurring once. The sequencing sample was made of PBMCs or T cells enriched from blood (not recorded which). Every receptor here comes from a woman in her forties or fifties who had recovered from COVID-19. The CDR3 runs from the conserved cysteine through the conserved F or W. Fields, in order: V gene, J gene, CDR3 protein.

TRBV28	TRBJ1-5	CASSLLGAQPQHF
TRBV11-2	TRBJ2-3	CASSSTSGGAADTQYF
TRBV5-6	TRBJ2-7	CASSLGAGGFTLYWEQYF
TRBV2	TRBJ1-1	CASSEAAAGNTEAFF
TRBV2	TRBJ2-7	CASGSRGGGGSSEQYF
TRBV28	TRBJ1-3	CASSTRDRASGNTIYF
TRBV12-5	TRBJ2-2	CASGLMAPYNGELFF
TRBV4-3	TRBJ1-1	CASGTGNTEAFF
TRBV19	TRBJ1-5	CASSSRIRQPQHF
TRBV5-1	TRBJ2-5	CASRLTGGDQETQYF
TRBV25-1	TRBJ1-5	CASSSYVGPQHF
TRBV4-2	TRBJ2-7	CASSSRAGSSYEQYF
TRBV29-1	TRBJ1-1	CSVDRDSIENTEAFF